The clone carrying this T cell receptor (beta chain) was detected many times. This sample stems from a study of CDR3 diversity in severe acne. TCRdb re-called the PCR reads with MiXCR, one entry per CDR3 protein. The data show some 90,000 distinct CDR3 sequences, about 50% seen once. This CDR3 has 14 residues. The V end lost 1 base, the J end lost 11 bases, and 12 bases lay between the germline ends. Per germline, CDR1 LGHDT and CDR2 YNNKEL (reference sequence). The rearrangement uses TRBV3-1 and TRBJ1-6; D is ambiguous. The receptor was isolated from a male donor in good health, serving as a control. Sequenced input: blood. CDR3 sequence: CASSQGDGGAPLHF. The CDR3 DNA follows: TGTGCCAGCAGCCAAGGGGATGGTGGGGCACCCCTCCACTTT.